A single sample gave rise to the 17 T cell receptor beta chains below, sequenced in a study of T cell repertoires in cytomegalovirus infection. Their antigens are not known. TCRdb re-called the reads through MiXCR, storing one row per CDR3 protein. The table lists 570,000 or so distinct CDR3 sequences, almost 40% of them singletons. The starting material was cultured PBMCs, obtained from culture after CMV antigen stimulation. These receptors originate from a human donor in good health (CMV status not recorded). Some clones in this sample may be carry-over from other donors' samples.

This clonotype occurred a few times. The V and J genes are TRBV6-2 or TRBV6-3 and TRBJ2-3; 8 nucleotides agree with TRBD2. Germline CDR1 reads MNHEY; CDR2 reads SVGEGT. The trim removed 6 bases at V and 3 bases at J, leaving 14 bases unmatched. The CDR3 totals 17 residues. CDR3 DNA: TGTGCCAGCAGCTCCGTCCCCGGGAGGGGAAGGACAGATACGCAGTATTTT. Protein: CASSSVPGRGRTDTQYF.

A few counts support this clonotype. The V gene is TRBV4-3, the J gene TRBJ2-1; weak D call: TRBD1 (6 bases). CDR3 size: 15 residues. In germline, CDR1 is LGHNA, CDR2 YSLEER. V lost 0 bases and J lost 6, with 12 bases in between. In nucleotides, the CDR3 is TGCGCCAGCAGCCAAGAATCCTGGGGGCTCAATGAGCAGTTCTTC. Translating it yields CASSQESWGLNEQFF.

In this sample, this clonotype turned up once. The chain is built from TRBV10-3 and TRBJ2-3, with D unresolved. Trimming removed 8 bases from V and 6 bases from J, with 12 bases in between. The germline V gene encodes CDR1 ENHRY and CDR2 SYGVKD. CDR3 length equals 12 residues. For the CDR3, the DNA is TGTGCCATCGGGGATTTTGGGGATACGCAGTATTTT. This encodes CAIGDFGDTQYF.

This clonotype came up many times. This sequence joins TRBV7-2 and TRBJ2-3; 7 bases are a match to TRBD1. V lost 5 bases and J lost 4; bases outside the gene matches: 6. The CDR3 extends over 14 amino acids. Germline V gene sequence: CDR1 SGHTA, CDR2 FQGNSA. In DNA form, the CDR3 reads TGTGCCAGCAGCCGTAGACAGGGCGCAGATACGCAGTATTTT. Translating it yields CASSRRQGADTQYF.

This clonotype has a handful of counts. The chain recombines TRBV5-1 with TRBJ1-6; D is uncertain. The CDR3 spans 15 residues. Germline assignment: CDR1 SGHRS and CDR2 YFSETQ. V shed 0 bases and J shed 7 bases, with 11 bases lying between them. CDR3 nucleotide sequence: TGCGCCAGCAGCTTGGGAGGTCAGAGGAATTCACCCCTCCACTTT. It codes for CASSLGGQRNSPLHF.

This clonotype has more than one count but fewer than ten. This chain uses TRBV6-5 with TRBJ2-7, with no clear D. The ends were cut back, 7 bases at V and 0 bases at J, with 13 bases in the middle. The germline CDR1 and CDR2 sequences are MNHEY and SVGAGI. The CDR3 has 14 residues. This chain's CDR3 is CASKPGAISYEQYF. The CDR3 DNA is TGTGCCAGCAAACCGGGTGCCATCTCCTACGAGCAGTACTTC.

V is TRBV6-1 and J is TRBJ1-2; 7 bases agree with TRBD1. The CDR3 consists of 18 residues. The junction had 19 bases not matched to a gene; V was cut back by 7 bases and J by 2 bases. Germline CDR1 MNHNS, CDR2 SASEGT. CDR3 region: CASTKFGAPSTGNYGYTF. The CDR3 DNA sequence: TGTGCCAGCACCAAGTTTGGGGCTCCCTCGACAGGGAACTATGGCTACACCTTC.

J is TRBJ2-1 and V is TRBV5-5; the match to TRBD2 covers 7 bases. With V trimmed by 6 bases and J by 0 bases, 3 bases remained unmatched. This CDR3 is 14 amino acids long. Germline V gene data show CDR1 as SGHKS and CDR2 as YYEKEE (reference sequence). CDR3 in DNA: TGTGCCAGCATCGGCGGGGGCTCCTACAATGAGCAGTTCTTC. It translates to CASIGGGSYNEQFF.

This clonotype appeared many times. The gene calls are TRBV7-8 and TRBJ2-5; 9 bases map to TRBD2. Trimming removed 1 base from V and 2 bases from J; junction bases left unmatched: 8. CDR3 length equals 17 residues. Per germline, CDR1 SGHVS and CDR2 FQNEAQ. The CDR3 sequence is CASSLEPLAGQQETQYF. In DNA form, the CDR3 reads TGTGCCAGCAGCTTAGAACCCCTAGCGGGACAACAAGAGACCCAGTACTTC.

V is TRBV12-3 or TRBV12-4 and J is TRBJ2-7; D possibly corresponds to TRBD1 (6 bases). Deletions cut 3 bases from V and 0 bases from J, with 9 bases between. The CDR3 runs to 14 residues. CDR3 DNA sequence: TGTGCCAGCAGTTTCGTGGACAGCTCCTACGAGCAGTACTTC. Translated: CASSFVDSSYEQYF.

V usage is TRBV7-9 and J usage is TRBJ2-1; perhaps TRBD1 as D (5 bases). The CDR3 has 13 residues. Between the trimmed V and J ends, which lost 1 base and 13 bases, there was a span of 14 bases. Germline V gene sequence: CDR1 SEHNR, CDR2 FQNEAQ (reference sequence). The CDR3 region is CASSLEGLGQQFF. CDR3 DNA: TGTGCCAGCAGCTTAGAGGGGCTAGGGCAACAGTTCTTC.

This clonotype was recorded many times. The V gene is TRBV7-2, the J gene TRBJ1-4; 10 bases line up with TRBD1. CDR1 and CDR2 from the germline V gene are SGHTA and FQGNSA. This CDR3 comprises 14 residues. V trimming: 5 bases; J trimming: 4 bases; junction bases outside the gene matches: 1. This chain's CDR3 is CASSRTGGNEKLFF. CDR3 nucleotides: TGTGCCAGCAGCCGGACAGGGGGTAATGAAAAACTGTTTTTT.

This clonotype was detected once. Germline is not matched at one junction end, which may reflect a read error. The J gene is TRBJ2-5, the V gene TRBV7-9; TRBD2 might be the D (6 bases). This CDR3 spans 14 amino acids. The germline CDR1 and CDR2 sequences are SEHNR and FQNEAQ (reference sequence). CDR3 nucleotides: TGTGCCAGCAGCCTAGCGACAGATGAAGAGACCCAGTACTTC. It yields the protein CASSLATDEETQYF.

A few counts support this clonotype. The V call is TRBV19, the J call TRBJ2-2; no definite D call. In germline, CDR1 is LNHDA, CDR2 SQIVND (reference sequence). The germline V and J ends were trimmed by 7 bases and 6 bases, with 15 bases remaining between them. CDR3 length: 14 residues. The CDR3 region has the DNA TGTGCCAGTACCCATCCCACTGGGTCCGGGGAGCTGTTTTTT. Translation: CASTHPTGSGELFF.

This clonotype was seen a few times. The genes are TRBV15 and TRBJ2-4; no clear D gene. The CDR3 spans 13 residues. V was shortened by 0 bases and J by 7 bases, with 7 bases between the two germline ends. Germline V gene lookup returns CDR1 LNHNV and CDR2 YYDKDF (reference sequence). The CDR3 sequence is CATSRDRRNIQYF. The CDR3 bases are TGTGCCACCAGCAGAGATCGAAGGAACATTCAGTACTTC.

V and J are TRBV6-5 and TRBJ1-1, with D maybe TRBD1 (6 bases). The germline CDR1 and CDR2 sequences are MNHEY and SVGAGI. The CDR3 is 14 amino acids. Trimming removed 6 bases at V and 5 bases at J, with 16 bases between. The CDR3 nucleotides read TGTGCCAGCAGCAGCGTTGGGGGCAGAACTGAAGCTTTCTTT. Its translation is CASSSVGGRTEAFF.

This clonotype occurred a few times. The V and J genes are TRBV11-2 and TRBJ1-1; 7 bases align to TRBD1. J gave up 7 bases and V 5 bases, and 4 bases lay outside the gene matches. The germline gives CDR1 SGHAT, CDR2 FQNNGV. The CDR3 has 12 amino acids. The CDR3 spells CASSGPGGEAFF. Written as DNA, the CDR3 is TGTGCCAGCAGCGGCCCAGGGGGTGAAGCTTTCTTT.